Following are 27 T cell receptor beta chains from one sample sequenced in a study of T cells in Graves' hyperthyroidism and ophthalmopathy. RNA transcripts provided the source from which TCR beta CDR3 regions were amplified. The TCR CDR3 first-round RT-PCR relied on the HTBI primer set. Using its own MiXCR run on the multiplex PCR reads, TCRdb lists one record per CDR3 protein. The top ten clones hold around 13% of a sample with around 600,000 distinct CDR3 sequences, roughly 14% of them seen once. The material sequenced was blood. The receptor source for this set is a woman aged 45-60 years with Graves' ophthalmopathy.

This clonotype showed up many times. Here the CDR3 reads CASSGTGSPYYTGELFF. The CDR3 region has the DNA TGTGCCAGCAGCGGAACCGGGAGCCCGTATTACACCGGGGAGCTGTTTTTT. The chain links TRBV5-8 to TRBJ2-2; D may be TRBD2 (6 bases). With 4 bases removed from V and 3 bases from J, the gap between germline ends came to 19 bases. Germline V gene sequence: CDR1 SGHTS, CDR2 YDEGEE. The CDR3 consists of 17 residues. Together with reference TRBV5-8 and TRBJ2-2, the CDR3 gives the full variable domain: EAGVTQSPTHLIKTRGQQATLRCSPISGHTSVYWYQQALGLGLQFLLWYDEGEERNRGNFPPRFSGRQFPNYSSELNVNALELEDSALYLCASSGTGSPYYTGELFFGEGSRLTVL.

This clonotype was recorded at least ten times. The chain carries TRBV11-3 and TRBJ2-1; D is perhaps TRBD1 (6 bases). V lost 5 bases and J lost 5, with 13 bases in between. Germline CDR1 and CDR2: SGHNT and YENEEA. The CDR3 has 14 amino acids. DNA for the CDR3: TGTGCCAGCAGCCTCCGGACAGCTGACAATGAGCAGTTCTTC. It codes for CASSLRTADNEQFF. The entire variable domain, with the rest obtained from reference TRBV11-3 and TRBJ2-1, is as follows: EAGVVQSPRYKIIEKKQPVAFWCNPISGHNTLYWYLQNLGQGPELLIRYENEEAVDDSQLPKDRFSAERLKGVDSTLKIQPAELGDSAVYLCASSLRTADNEQFFGPGTRLTVL.

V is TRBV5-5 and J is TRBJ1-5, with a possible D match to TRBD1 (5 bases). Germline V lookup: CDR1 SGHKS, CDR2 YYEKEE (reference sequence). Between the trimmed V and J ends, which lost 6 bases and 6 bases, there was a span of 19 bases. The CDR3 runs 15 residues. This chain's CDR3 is CASTGDGGLGQPQHF. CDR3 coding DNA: TGTGCCAGCACCGGGGACGGAGGGCTCGGTCAGCCCCAGCATTTT.

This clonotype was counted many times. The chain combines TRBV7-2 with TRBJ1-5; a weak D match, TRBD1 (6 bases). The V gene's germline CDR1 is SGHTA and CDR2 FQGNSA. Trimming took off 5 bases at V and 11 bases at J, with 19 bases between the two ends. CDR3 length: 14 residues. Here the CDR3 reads CASSNRDTDRAQHF. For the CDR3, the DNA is TGTGCCAGCAGCAACCGGGACACCGATCGGGCCCAGCATTTT.

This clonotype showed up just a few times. The CDR3 bases are TGTGCCATCAGTGGAGAGAGGGGAAATGGCTACACCTTC. Protein product: CAISGERGNGYTF. The chain couples TRBV10-3 to TRBJ1-2; a possible D gene is TRBD1 (5 bases). Trimming shortened V by 4 bases and J by 6 bases, and 12 bases separated the two germline ends. The CDR3 covers 13 residues. Per germline, CDR1 ENHRY and CDR2 SYGVKD.

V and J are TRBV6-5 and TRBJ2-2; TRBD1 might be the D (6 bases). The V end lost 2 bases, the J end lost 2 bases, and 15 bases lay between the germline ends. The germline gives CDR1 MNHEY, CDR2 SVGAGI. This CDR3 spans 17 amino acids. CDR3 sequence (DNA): TGTGCCAGCAGTTACGGGATAGGGACACCCAACACCGGGGAGCTGTTTTTT. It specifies CASSYGIGTPNTGELFF.

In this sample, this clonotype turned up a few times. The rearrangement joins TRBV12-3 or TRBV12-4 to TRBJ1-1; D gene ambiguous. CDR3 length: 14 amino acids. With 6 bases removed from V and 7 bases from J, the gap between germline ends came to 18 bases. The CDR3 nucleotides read TGTGCCAGCAGGACGGGATTTCGGGCGGGTGAAGCTTTCTTT. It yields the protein CASRTGFRAGEAFF.

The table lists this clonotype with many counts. The chain's CDR3 is CASTHWGGPDEQYF. In DNA form, the CDR3 reads TGTGCCAGCACCCACTGGGGGGGCCCGGACGAGCAGTACTTC. The chain uses TRBV6-1 and TRBJ2-7; maybe TRBD2 (7 bases). V lost 7 bases to trimming and J lost 5 bases, with 18 bases between them. Germline assignment: CDR1 MNHNS and CDR2 SASEGT. CDR3 size: 14 residues.

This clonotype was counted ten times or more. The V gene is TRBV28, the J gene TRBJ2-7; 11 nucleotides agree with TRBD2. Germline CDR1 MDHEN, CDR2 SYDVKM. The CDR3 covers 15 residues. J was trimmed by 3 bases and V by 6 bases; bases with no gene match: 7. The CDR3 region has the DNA TGTGCCAGCAGAGCGACTAGCGGGAATGGCTACGAGCAGTACTTC. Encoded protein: CASRATSGNGYEQYF.

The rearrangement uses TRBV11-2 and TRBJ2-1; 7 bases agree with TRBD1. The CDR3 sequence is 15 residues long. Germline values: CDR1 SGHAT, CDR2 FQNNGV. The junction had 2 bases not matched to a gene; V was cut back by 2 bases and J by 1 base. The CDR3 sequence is CASSLKGASYNEQFF. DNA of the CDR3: TGTGCCAGCAGCTTAAAGGGGGCATCCTACAATGAGCAGTTCTTC.

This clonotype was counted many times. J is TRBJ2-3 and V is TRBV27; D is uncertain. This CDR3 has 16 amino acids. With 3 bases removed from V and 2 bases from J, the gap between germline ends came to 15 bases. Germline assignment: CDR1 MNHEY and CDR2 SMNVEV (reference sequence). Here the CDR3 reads CASSFLVSTITDTQYF. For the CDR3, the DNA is TGTGCCAGCAGTTTCCTGGTGTCCACGATCACAGATACGCAGTATTTT.

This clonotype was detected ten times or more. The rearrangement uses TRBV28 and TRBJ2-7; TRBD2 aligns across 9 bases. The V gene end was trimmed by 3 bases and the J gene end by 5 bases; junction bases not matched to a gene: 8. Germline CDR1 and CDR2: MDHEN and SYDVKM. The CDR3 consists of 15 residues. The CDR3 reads CASSFRREGLHEQYF. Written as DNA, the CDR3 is TGTGCCAGCAGTTTTCGGCGGGAGGGCCTACACGAGCAGTACTTC.

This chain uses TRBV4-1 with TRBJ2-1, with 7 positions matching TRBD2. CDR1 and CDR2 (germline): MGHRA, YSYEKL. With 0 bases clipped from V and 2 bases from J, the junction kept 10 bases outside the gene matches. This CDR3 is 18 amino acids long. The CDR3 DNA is TGCGCCAGCAGCCAAGATTCCTCCGCGGGACTACCCTACAATGAGCAGTTCTTC. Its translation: CASSQDSSAGLPYNEQFF.

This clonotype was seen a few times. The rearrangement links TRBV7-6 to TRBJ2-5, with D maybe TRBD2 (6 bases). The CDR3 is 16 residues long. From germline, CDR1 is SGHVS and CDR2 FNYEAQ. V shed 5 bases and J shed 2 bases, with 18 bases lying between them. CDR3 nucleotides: TGTGCCAGCAGCAGAGCCGGCGGGATGGTACAAGAGACCCAGTACTTC. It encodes CASSRAGGMVQETQYF.

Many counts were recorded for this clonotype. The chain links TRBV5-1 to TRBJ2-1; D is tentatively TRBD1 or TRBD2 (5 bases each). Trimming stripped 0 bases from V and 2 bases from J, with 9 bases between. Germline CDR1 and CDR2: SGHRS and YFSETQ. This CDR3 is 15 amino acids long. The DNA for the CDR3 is TGCGCCAGCAGCTTGGGGGACCCAACCTACAATGAGCAGTTCTTC. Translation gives CASSLGDPTYNEQFF. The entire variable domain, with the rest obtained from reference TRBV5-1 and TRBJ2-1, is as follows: KAGVTQTPRYLIKTRGQQVTLSCSPISGHRSVSWYQQTPGQGLQFLFEYFSETQRNKGNFPGRFSGRQFSNSRSEMNVSTLELGDSALYLCASSLGDPTYNEQFFGPGTRLTVL.

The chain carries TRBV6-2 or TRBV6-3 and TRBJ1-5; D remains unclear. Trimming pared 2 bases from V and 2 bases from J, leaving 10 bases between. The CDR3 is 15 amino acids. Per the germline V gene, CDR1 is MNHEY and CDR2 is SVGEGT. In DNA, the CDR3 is TGTGCCAGCAGTTACGGCACTCATGGCAATCAGCCCCAGCATTTT. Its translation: CASSYGTHGNQPQHF.

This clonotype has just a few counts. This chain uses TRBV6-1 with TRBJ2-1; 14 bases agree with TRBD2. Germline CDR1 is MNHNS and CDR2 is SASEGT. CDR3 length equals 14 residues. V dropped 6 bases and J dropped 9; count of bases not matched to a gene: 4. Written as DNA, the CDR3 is TGTGCCAGCAGAGGGACTAGCGGGAGTTTTGAGCAGTTCTTC. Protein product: CASRGTSGSFEQFF.

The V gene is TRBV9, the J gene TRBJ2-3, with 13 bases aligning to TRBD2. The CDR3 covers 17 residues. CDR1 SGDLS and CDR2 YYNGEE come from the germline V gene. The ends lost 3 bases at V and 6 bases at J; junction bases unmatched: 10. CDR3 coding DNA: TGTGCCAGCAGCGCAGCTCGGACTAGCGGGAGAGGGGATACGCAGTATTTT. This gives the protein CASSAARTSGRGDTQYF.

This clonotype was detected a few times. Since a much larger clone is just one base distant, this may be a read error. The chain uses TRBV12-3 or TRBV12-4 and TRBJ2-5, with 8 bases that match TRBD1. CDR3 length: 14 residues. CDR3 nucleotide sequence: TGTGCCGGCAGACGACAGGGGTCGCAAGAGACCCAGTACTTC. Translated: CAGRRQGSQETQYF.

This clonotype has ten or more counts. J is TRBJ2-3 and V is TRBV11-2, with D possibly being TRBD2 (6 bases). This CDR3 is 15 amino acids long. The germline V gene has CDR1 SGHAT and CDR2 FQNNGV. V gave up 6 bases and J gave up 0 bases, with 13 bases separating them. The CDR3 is CASRLGGASTDTQYF. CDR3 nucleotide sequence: TGTGCCAGCAGGTTGGGGGGTGCTAGCACAGATACGCAGTATTTT.

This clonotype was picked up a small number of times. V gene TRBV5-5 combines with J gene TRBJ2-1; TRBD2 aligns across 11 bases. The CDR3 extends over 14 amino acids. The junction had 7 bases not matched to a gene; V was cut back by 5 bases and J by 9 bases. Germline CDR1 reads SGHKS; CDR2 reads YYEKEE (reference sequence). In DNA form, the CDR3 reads TGTGCCAGCAGATTAGCGGGAGGGCCGTTTGAGCAGTTCTTC. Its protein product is CASRLAGGPFEQFF.

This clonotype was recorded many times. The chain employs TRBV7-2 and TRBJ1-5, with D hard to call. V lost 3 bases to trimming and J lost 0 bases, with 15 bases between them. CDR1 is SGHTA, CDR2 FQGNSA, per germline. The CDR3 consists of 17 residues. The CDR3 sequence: CASSFRGPVYSNQPQHF. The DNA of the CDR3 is TGTGCCAGCAGCTTTAGAGGGCCAGTTTATAGCAATCAGCCCCAGCATTTT.

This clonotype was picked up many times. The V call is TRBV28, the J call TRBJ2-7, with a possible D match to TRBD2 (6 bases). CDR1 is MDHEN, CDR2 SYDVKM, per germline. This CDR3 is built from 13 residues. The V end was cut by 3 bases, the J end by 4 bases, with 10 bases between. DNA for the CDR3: TGTGCCAGCAGTTTGGGGGGACGGTACGAGCAGTACTTC. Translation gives CASSLGGRYEQYF.

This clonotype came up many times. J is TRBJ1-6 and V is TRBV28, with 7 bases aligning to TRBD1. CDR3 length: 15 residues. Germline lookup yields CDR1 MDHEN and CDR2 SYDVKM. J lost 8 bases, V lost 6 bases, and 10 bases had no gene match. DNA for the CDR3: TGTGCCAGCAGACAGGGGAGCCGGGGGGATTCACCCCTCCACTTT. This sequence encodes CASRQGSRGDSPLHF.

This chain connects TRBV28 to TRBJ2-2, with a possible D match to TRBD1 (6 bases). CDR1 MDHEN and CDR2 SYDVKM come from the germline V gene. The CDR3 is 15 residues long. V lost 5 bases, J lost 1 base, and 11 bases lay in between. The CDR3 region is CASSAGVLNTGELFF. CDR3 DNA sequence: TGTGCCAGCAGTGCAGGGGTATTGAACACCGGGGAGCTGTTTTTT.

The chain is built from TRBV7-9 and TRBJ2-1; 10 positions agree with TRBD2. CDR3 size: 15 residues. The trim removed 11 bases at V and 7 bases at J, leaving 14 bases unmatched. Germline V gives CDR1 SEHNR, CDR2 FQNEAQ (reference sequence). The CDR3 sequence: CASQGHSGRVNEQFF. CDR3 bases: TGTGCCTCACAGGGACACAGCGGGAGGGTGAATGAGCAGTTCTTC.

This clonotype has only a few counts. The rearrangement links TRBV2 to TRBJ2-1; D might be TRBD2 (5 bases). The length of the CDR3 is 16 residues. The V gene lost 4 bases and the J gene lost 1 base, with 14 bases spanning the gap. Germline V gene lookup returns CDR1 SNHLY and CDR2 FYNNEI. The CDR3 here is CASSVSAGSSYNEQFF. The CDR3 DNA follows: TGTGCCAGCAGTGTTTCGGCGGGTAGTTCCTACAATGAGCAGTTCTTC.